The 27 T cell receptor beta chains below come from one sample, sequenced in a study of blood T cell repertoires in COVID-19. TCRdb's table, derived via immunoSEQ multiplex PCR, lists solely in-frame clones and lacks some. The data contain some 290,000 clones, just under 90% of them singletons. Sequenced sample: PBMCs or T cells enriched from blood (not recorded which). The receptor set was obtained from a woman aged 25 to 39 who had recovered from COVID-19.

This sequence joins TRBV7-9 and TRBJ1-5; D not resolved. The germline V gene has CDR1 SEHNR and CDR2 FQNEAQ (reference sequence). The CDR3 totals 13 residues. Deletions cut 3 bases from V and 0 bases from J, with 3 bases between. CDR3 residues: CASSFNSNQPQHF. CDR3 DNA: TGTGCCAGCAGCTTTAATAGCAATCAGCCCCAGCATTTT.

This clone was detected only once. The genes are TRBV6-2 or TRBV6-3 and TRBJ1-1; TRBD1 matches at 8 bases. V shed 2 bases, J shed 11 bases, and the junction held 13 bases outside the gene matches. The CDR3 spans 15 residues. Germline V gene sequence: CDR1 MNHEY, CDR2 SVGEGT. CDR3 DNA: TGTGCCAGCAGTTACCCGGACAGGGCCCAACTAACGGCTTTCTTT. Protein product: CASSYPDRAQLTAFF.

V is TRBV6-5 and J is TRBJ2-7; the match to TRBD1 covers 9 bases. J gave up 0 bases and V 4 bases, and 4 bases lay outside the gene matches. This CDR3 is built from 15 residues. Germline assignment: CDR1 MNHEY and CDR2 SVGAGI. The CDR3 DNA sequence: TGTGCCAGCAGTTTGCTACAGGGGGCCTCCTACGAGCAGTACTTC. Protein sequence: CASSLLQGASYEQYF.

CDR3 protein: CAISESRWHSFSYNEQFF. CDR3 coding DNA: TGTGCCATCAGTGAGTCGAGGTGGCACTCCTTCTCCTACAATGAGCAGTTCTTC. The rearrangement uses TRBV10-3 and TRBJ2-1, with D hard to call. This CDR3 comprises 18 residues. The germline gives CDR1 ENHRY, CDR2 SYGVKD. Trimming shortened V by 0 bases and J by 0 bases, and 15 bases separated the two germline ends.

The chain carries TRBV6-5 and TRBJ1-2, with 7 bases lining up with TRBD1. The CDR3 length is 12 residues. The V gene end was trimmed by 5 bases and the J gene end by 7 bases; junction bases not matched to a gene: 4. CDR1 and CDR2 (germline): MNHEY, SVGAGI. This CDR3 reads CASSRQGFGYTF. The CDR3 region has the DNA TGTGCCAGCAGTCGACAGGGTTTTGGCTACACCTTC.

J is TRBJ2-1 and V is TRBV27; tentative D call: TRBD2 (6 bases). V was pared by 5 bases and J by 0 bases, with 26 bases between. The CDR3 runs to 20 residues. Germline V CDR1 and CDR2: MNHEY, SMNVEV (reference sequence). CDR3 in amino acids: CASSPYGRSPLLSSYNEQFF. CDR3 DNA: TGTGCCAGCAGTCCGTACGGGAGATCGCCCCTCCTTTCCTCCTACAATGAGCAGTTCTTC.

The chain is built from TRBV28 and TRBJ1-2; 10 nucleotides agree with TRBD1. The V and J ends lost 7 bases and 8 bases, in that order; junction bases with no gene match: 7. Germline-derived CDR1 and CDR2 are MDHEN and SYDVKM. The CDR3 totals 13 residues. As DNA, the CDR3 is TGTGCCAGCACTACCGGACAGGGGGGCGGCTACACCTTC. It is translated as CASTTGQGGGYTF.

This chain links TRBV19 with TRBJ1-5; TRBD1 might be the D (5 bases). V lost 6 bases to trimming and J lost 3 bases, with 18 bases between them. This CDR3 is 16 amino acids long. Germline values: CDR1 LNHDA, CDR2 SQIVND (reference sequence). The CDR3 DNA is TGTGCCAGTAGACTAAAAACGGGACTTTTCAATCAGCCCCAGCATTTT. This gives the protein CASRLKTGLFNQPQHF.

This clone was observed a few times. The rearrangement uses TRBV5-1 and TRBJ2-2, with D possibly being TRBD2 (6 bases). The length of the CDR3 is 16 residues. V lost 0 bases and J lost 2, with 11 bases in between. The germline V gene encodes CDR1 SGHRS and CDR2 YFSETQ. CDR3 residues: CASSLVASVNTGELFF. The CDR3 coding sequence is TGCGCCAGCAGCTTGGTGGCTAGCGTAAACACCGGGGAGCTGTTTTTT.

The chain links TRBV7-9 to TRBJ2-2; D unresolved. There are 14 residues in the CDR3. Germline V gives CDR1 SEHNR, CDR2 FQNEAQ (reference sequence). V lost 2 bases and J 6 bases, leaving 10 bases between the germline ends. DNA for the CDR3: TGTGCCAGCAGCTTACCCCCAGTCGCCGGGGAGCTGTTTTTT. Its protein is CASSLPPVAGELFF.

The chain combines TRBV9 with TRBJ2-7; TRBD2 might be the D (6 bases). CDR3 length: 12 residues. V dropped 4 bases and J dropped 8 bases, with 13 bases sitting between them. Germline V gene data show CDR1 as SGDLS and CDR2 as YYNGEE. CDR3 protein: CASSPNGGQQYF. CDR3 bases: TGTGCCAGCAGCCCAAACGGGGGACAGCAGTACTTC. The complete variable domain, with remaining parts taken from reference TRBV9 and TRBJ2-7, reads DSGVTQTPKHLITATGQRVTLRCSPRSGDLSVYWYQQSLDQGLQFLIQYYNGEERAKGNILERFSAQQFPDLHSELNLSSLELGDSALYFCASSPNGGQQYFGPGTRLTVT.

The genes are TRBV6-4 and TRBJ2-2; 7 positions match TRBD2. V gave up 0 bases and J gave up 1 base; unmatched junction bases: 8. Per the germline V gene, CDR1 is MRHNA and CDR2 is SNTAGT. This CDR3 region has 18 residues. CDR3 nucleotide sequence: TGTGCCAGCAGTGACTCGAGTGCTCGGGGGGAGAACACCGGGGAGCTGTTTTTT. Encoded protein: CASSDSSARGENTGELFF.

The J gene is TRBJ2-7, the V gene TRBV4-3; D not certain. This CDR3 comprises 17 residues. Germline lookup yields CDR1 LGHNA and CDR2 YSLEER. Trimming shortened V by 0 bases and J by 0 bases, and 15 bases separated the two germline ends. CDR3 amino acids: CASSQDRKLHVSYEQYF. The DNA of the CDR3 is TGCGCCAGCAGCCAAGATCGAAAGCTGCACGTCTCCTACGAGCAGTACTTC.

The chain combines TRBV9 with TRBJ1-2, with 9 positions matching TRBD1. CDR1 is SGDLS and CDR2 is YYNGEE in the germline V gene. Trimming at V came to 4 bases and at J to 5 bases, leaving 6 bases not matched to a gene. The CDR3 totals 14 residues. CDR3 protein: CASSYGQGQYGYTF. The CDR3 region has the DNA TGTGCCAGCAGCTACGGACAGGGGCAGTATGGCTACACCTTC.

The genes are TRBV19 and TRBJ2-5; 7 bases are shared with TRBD2. The junction had 2 bases not matched to a gene; V was cut back by 1 base and J by 3 bases. This CDR3 contains 14 residues. In germline, CDR1 is LNHDA, CDR2 SQIVND (reference sequence). CDR3 nucleotide sequence: TGTGCCAGTAGTATAGCCGCGGGAGAAGAGACCCAGTACTTC. Its translation: CASSIAAGEETQYF.

J is TRBJ2-7 and V is TRBV14; 11 positions match TRBD1. The CDR3 runs 14 residues. Germline V gene data show CDR1 as SGHDN and CDR2 as FVKESK. The ends lost 4 bases at V and 6 bases at J; junction bases unmatched: 5. The DNA of the CDR3 is TGTGCCAGCAGCCTCACCGGGACAGGGGGCGAGCAGTACTTC. Its protein product is CASSLTGTGGEQYF.

The rearrangement joins TRBV27 to TRBJ2-7; possibly TRBD1 for D (6 bases). The CDR3 length is 13 residues. Trimming pared 2 bases from V and 5 bases from J, leaving 10 bases between. CDR1 is MNHEY, CDR2 SMNVEV, per germline (reference sequence). CDR3 bases: TGTGCCAGCAGTTTAAAAGGGGGAAACGAGCAGTACTTC. Amino acids: CASSLKGGNEQYF.

V and J are TRBV28 and TRBJ2-1; 10 bases match TRBD1. The CDR3 is 13 residues long. V trimming: 6 bases; J trimming: 4 bases; junction bases outside the gene matches: 0. Germline CDR1 and CDR2: MDHEN and SYDVKM. DNA of the CDR3: TGTGCCAGCAGGGACAGGGGGTACAATGAGCAGTTCTTC. It is translated as CASRDRGYNEQFF.

The chain carries TRBV14 and TRBJ2-1; the match to TRBD2 covers 9 bases. The CDR3 is made up of 17 amino acids. V shed 3 bases and J 6 bases; nucleotides not matched to a gene: 12. Germline CDR1 and CDR2: SGHDN and FVKESK. DNA of the CDR3: TGTGCCAGCAGCCACCCCCTCACCGGGACTAGCCGCAATGAGCAGTTCTTC. Translated: CASSHPLTGTSRNEQFF.

A few counts support this clone. The V gene is TRBV6-2 or TRBV6-3, the J gene TRBJ2-2, with 11 bases fitting TRBD2. Trimming cost V 4 bases and J 3 bases; bases outside gene matches: 7. Per the germline V gene, CDR1 is MNHEY and CDR2 is SVGEGT. The CDR3 has 17 amino acids. The CDR3 region is CASSLLAGVSDTGELFF. CDR3 bases: TGTGCCAGCAGTTTACTAGCGGGAGTTAGCGACACCGGGGAGCTGTTTTTT.

The chain is built from TRBV28 and TRBJ2-1; TRBD1 aligns across 9 bases. CDR1 and CDR2 from the germline V gene are MDHEN and SYDVKM. V trimming: 8 bases; J trimming: 5 bases; junction bases outside the gene matches: 7. The CDR3 has 14 amino acids. CDR3 residues: CASRSGTGHNEQFF. DNA for the CDR3: TGTGCCAGCCGATCCGGGACAGGGCACAATGAGCAGTTCTTC.

This chain links TRBV5-8 with TRBJ1-5, with 9 bases that match TRBD1. The CDR3 covers 14 residues. The ends lost 4 bases at V and 4 bases at J; junction bases unmatched: 3. Germline V gene lookup returns CDR1 SGHTS and CDR2 YDEGEE. CDR3 region: CASSGGQGNQPQHF. The CDR3 nucleotides read TGTGCCAGCAGCGGAGGACAGGGGAATCAGCCCCAGCATTTT.

This chain joins TRBV5-1 and TRBJ2-7, with 9 bases aligning to TRBD1. V shed 2 bases, J shed 7 bases, and the junction held 10 bases outside the gene matches. This CDR3 contains 15 residues. Germline values: CDR1 SGHRS, CDR2 YFSETQ. The CDR3 region is CASSFLGTGSEEQYF. The DNA of the CDR3 is TGCGCCAGCAGCTTTCTTGGGACAGGGTCAGAGGAGCAGTACTTC.

The chain is built from TRBV6-5 and TRBJ1-1, with D possibly matching TRBD1 (5 bases). Per germline, CDR1 MNHEY and CDR2 SVGAGI. The V and J ends lost 0 bases and 1 base respectively, with 9 bases between them. This CDR3 comprises 15 residues. CDR3 in DNA: TGTGCCAGCAGTTACTCAGACAGCAGGAACACTGAAGCTTTCTTT. It encodes CASSYSDSRNTEAFF.

The chain recombines TRBV6-4 with TRBJ1-2, with D unclear. This CDR3 region has 16 residues. The V and J ends lost 2 bases and 3 bases respectively, with 16 bases between them. Looked up from germline, CDR1 is MRHNA and CDR2 is SNTAGT. DNA of the CDR3: TGTGCCAGCAGTGACACGAGCGGGGAGGGCGACTATGGCTACACCTTC. Its translation is CASSDTSGEGDYGYTF.

The rearrangement links TRBV4-1 to TRBJ1-2; maybe TRBD1 (5 bases). This CDR3 region has 15 residues. The V end was cut by 1 base, the J end by 0 bases, with 9 bases between. Germline V gives CDR1 MGHRA, CDR2 YSYEKL. In DNA, the CDR3 is TGCGCCAGCAGCCAAGTAGCGGACACTAACTATGGCTACACCTTC. Residues: CASSQVADTNYGYTF.

V usage is TRBV9 and J usage is TRBJ2-1; D possibly corresponds to TRBD1 (5 bases). The V gene's germline CDR1 is SGDLS and CDR2 YYNGEE. The CDR3 has 13 amino acids. The V and J ends lost 3 bases and 5 bases respectively, with 9 bases between them. For the CDR3, the DNA is TGTGCCAGCAGCGAGGGGCCCAACAATGAGCAGTTCTTC. Amino acid sequence: CASSEGPNNEQFF.